One sample yielded the 3 T cell receptor beta chains listed below, sequenced in a study of cytomegalovirus exposure and HLA in healthy donors. The PCR ran on 60 Vbeta and 13 Jbeta primers. Generated by immunoSEQ multiplex PCR, the TCRdb table keeps only in-frame clones and is missing some. The sample lists around 150,000 clones; roughly 82% were seen once. Sequenced material: PBMCs. The receptors originated from a girl between 10 and 17 years old in good health and CMV-seropositive.

The V and J genes are TRBV2 and TRBJ2-1; D might be TRBD1 (5 bases). Germline CDR1 is SNHLY and CDR2 is FYNNEI. This CDR3 region has 13 residues. Between the trimmed V and J ends, which lost 6 bases and 4 bases, there was a span of 10 bases. The CDR3 nucleotides are TGTGCCAGCAGCAGAAGACAGTACAATGAGCAGTTCTTC. It specifies CASSRRQYNEQFF.

V is TRBV6-5 and J is TRBJ1-2; 9 bases are a match to TRBD1. Unmatched junction bases numbered 6, after V lost 2 bases and J lost 8 bases. The germline CDR1 and CDR2 sequences are MNHEY and SVGAGI. The CDR3 has 14 amino acids. The CDR3 DNA follows: TGTGCCAGCAGTTACGGCCGGGACAGGGCGGGCTACACCTTC. This encodes CASSYGRDRAGYTF.

V is TRBV5-1 and J is TRBJ2-7; 9 bases are shared with TRBD2. Germline V lookup: CDR1 SGHRS, CDR2 YFSETQ. Trimming removed 4 bases from V and 4 bases from J; junction bases left unmatched: 15. The CDR3 runs 17 residues. CDR3 region: CASSLSGGSLYWYEQYF. As DNA, the CDR3 is TGCGCCAGCAGCCTTAGCGGGGGCTCCCTTTATTGGTACGAGCAGTACTTC.